This entry concerns a single T cell receptor (beta chain). Per the authors' pipeline: Nucleated cell number was recorded as an estimate derived from reference gene primer amplification. Sequencing was performed with immunoSEQ multiplex PCR; in TCRdb, only in-frame clones are kept and a portion is missing. That table supplies the V and J calls and clone size; D and trimming were determined from the DNA. The table has about 99,000 clones, about four fifths seen once. This specimen belongs to a study of blood T cell repertoires in COVID-19. V lost 7 bases and J lost 0, with 8 bases in between. The CDR3 extends over 13 amino acids.

Sequenced input: peripheral blood. The clonotype comes from a man in his fifties or sixties with acute or convalescent COVID-19. The V call is TRBV12-3 or TRBV12-4, the J call TRBJ2-3; tentatively, D is TRBD1 (5 bases). CDR3 coding DNA: TGTGCCAGCATCGACAGTAGCACAGATACGCAGTATTTT. This encodes CASIDSSTDTQYF.